What follows are 14 T cell receptor beta chains derived from one specimen sequenced in a study of blood T cell repertoires in COVID-19. Profiled with immunoSEQ multiplex PCR; TCRdb holds only in-frame clones, not every one. The table lists about 190,000 clones, over 75% of them singletons. Sequencing was done on a sample of peripheral blood. All receptors derive from a woman older than 75 with active or convalescent COVID-19.

V usage is TRBV27 and J usage is TRBJ1-4; TRBD1 aligns across 9 bases. Unmatched junction bases numbered 11, after V lost 6 bases and J lost 0 bases. Germline V lookup: CDR1 MNHEY, CDR2 SMNVEV (reference sequence). CDR3 size: 18 residues. CDR3 residues: CASREQGAGRATNEKLFF. The CDR3 region has the DNA TGTGCCAGCAGGGAACAGGGGGCAGGTCGGGCAACTAATGAAAAACTGTTTTTT.

The rearrangement uses TRBV24-1 and TRBJ2-3, with 8 positions matching TRBD2. Losses at the gene ends were 7 bases for V and 2 bases for J; bases not matched to a gene: 1. CDR1 is KGHDR and CDR2 is SFDVKD in the germline V gene. The CDR3 extends over 13 amino acids. The CDR3 nucleotides read TGTGCCACCAGCGGGGGGGTCACAGATACGCAGTATTTT. This encodes CATSGGVTDTQYF.

This chain joins TRBV12-3 or TRBV12-4 and TRBJ2-7; 8 bases line up with TRBD2. Trimming cost V 6 bases and J 2 bases; bases outside gene matches: 3. The CDR3 consists of 13 residues. CDR3 sequence reads: CASSPTSAYEQYF. The CDR3, as DNA: TGTGCCAGCAGCCCGACTAGCGCCTACGAGCAGTACTTC.

The CDR3 DNA follows: TGTGCAGGGGGGGCCACAGATACGCAGTATTTT. It is translated as CAGGATDTQYF. V and J are TRBV7-9 and TRBJ2-3, with D possibly TRBD2 on 7 matching bases. CDR1 SEHNR and CDR2 FQNEAQ come from the germline V gene (reference sequence). This CDR3 comprises 11 residues.

The V gene is TRBV4-3, the J gene TRBJ2-3; D unresolved. The germline V and J ends were trimmed by 4 bases and 1 base, with 6 bases remaining between them. The length of the CDR3 is 13 residues. Germline CDR1 is LGHNA and CDR2 is YSLEER. CDR3: CASSRQGTDTQYF. The CDR3 DNA sequence: TGCGCCAGCAGCCGCCAGGGCACAGATACGCAGTATTTT.

This clone is a singleton in its sample. The genes are TRBV3-1 (or the pseudogene TRBV3-2) and TRBJ1-1, with D unresolved. V lost 0 bases, J lost 9 bases, and 8 bases lay in between. The CDR3 covers 12 residues. Germline values: CDR1 LGHDT, CDR2 YNNKEL (reference sequence). The CDR3 spells CASSQEQIKAFF. For the CDR3, the DNA is TGTGCCAGCAGCCAAGAACAAATTAAAGCTTTCTTT.

The V gene is TRBV3-1 (or the pseudogene TRBV3-2), the J gene TRBJ1-3, with D perhaps matching TRBD1 (5 bases). V lost 5 bases, J lost 7 bases, and 15 bases lay in between. The germline V gene has CDR1 LGHDT and CDR2 YNNKEL (reference sequence). CDR3 length equals 14 residues. This CDR3 reads CASSSVFGGNTIYF. In DNA form, the CDR3 reads TGTGCCAGCAGCTCCGTCTTTGGGGGGAACACCATATATTTT.

This chain links TRBV28 with TRBJ1-5, with D uncertain. The CDR3 is 14 residues long. CDR1 is MDHEN, CDR2 SYDVKM, per germline. With 2 bases removed from V and 2 bases from J, the gap between germline ends came to 7 bases. The CDR3 loop is CASSLVGGNQPQHF. The CDR3 nucleotides are TGTGCCAGCAGTTTAGTCGGGGGCAATCAGCCCCAGCATTTT.

The DNA of the CDR3 is TGTGCCAGCAGTAGAGGTGGCCAAGAGACCCAGTACTTC. This gives the protein CASSRGGQETQYF. The rearrangement uses TRBV2 and TRBJ2-5; D is uncertain. The germline CDR1 and CDR2 sequences are SNHLY and FYNNEI. Trimming took off 5 bases at V and 1 base at J, with 8 bases between the two ends. The CDR3 is made up of 13 amino acids.

This chain uses TRBV5-4 with TRBJ1-6; TRBD1 is a possible D gene (6 bases). The CDR3 runs 14 residues. Trimming left V 5 bases short and J 6 bases short, with 12 bases between. From germline, CDR1 is SGHNT and CDR2 YYREEE (reference sequence). The CDR3 DNA is TGTGCCAGCAGAATTGGACAGCCTAATTCACCCCTCCACTTT. Residues: CASRIGQPNSPLHF.

Only a few counts were recorded for this clone. The rearrangement links TRBV6-5 to TRBJ1-2; D gene unclear. The germline gives CDR1 MNHEY, CDR2 SVGAGI. This CDR3 contains 15 residues. V gave up 0 bases and J gave up 0 bases, with 8 bases separating them. As DNA, the CDR3 is TGTGCCAGCAGTTACTCGCCGGGAGCTAACTATGGCTACACCTTC. Protein product: CASSYSPGANYGYTF.

The rearrangement joins TRBV27 to TRBJ1-2, with 7 bases that match TRBD1. Germline CDR1 and CDR2: MNHEY and SMNVEV (reference sequence). The CDR3 totals 15 residues. Germline trimming cut 5 bases from V and 5 bases from J; bases unmatched to any gene: 11. The CDR3 DNA reads TGTGCCAGCAGTCCCCGACAGGGCGCCGCGTATGGCTACACCTTC. It translates to CASSPRQGAAYGYTF.

This sequence joins TRBV6-5 and TRBJ1-1, with 7 positions matching TRBD1. The CDR3 sequence is 10 residues long. V gave up 6 bases and J gave up 8 bases; unmatched junction bases: 0. Germline V gene lookup returns CDR1 MNHEY and CDR2 SVGAGI. CDR3 region: CASRGQEAFF. As DNA, the CDR3 is TGTGCCAGCAGGGGACAGGAAGCTTTCTTT.

V usage is TRBV6-5 and J usage is TRBJ1-3; a possible D gene is TRBD1 (5 bases). The germline V gene encodes CDR1 MNHEY and CDR2 SVGAGI. The CDR3 has 14 amino acids. The V end lost 7 bases, the J end lost 2 bases, and 12 bases lay between the germline ends. CDR3 sequence reads: CASTNGGAGNTIYF. The CDR3 DNA sequence: TGTGCCAGCACTAATGGGGGGGCTGGAAACACCATATATTTT.